This is a list of T cell receptor beta chains from one sample in a study of control samples from healthy donors and cancer patients. Data came from immunoSEQ multiplex PCR; TCRdb stores just in-frame clones and leaves some out. The sample contains 400,000 to 450,000 clones, 80% to 95% of which appear only once. Sequenced sample: PBMCs. The receptors come from a man in his forties or fifties with head and neck cancer. Each CDR3 is given with its conserved first and last residue. The order of the fields is J gene, V gene, clone size, D gene, CDR3 DNA, CDR3 protein. The D gene is left open where the match is weak. A clone size is listed for some rows: how often the clone was seen (once, few, many), or a class if it is expanded.

J gene: TRBJ2-3; V gene: TRBV7-9; clone size: NA; D gene: TRBD2; CDR3 DNA: TGTGCCAGCAGCCATCGGCTGACTAGCGGGGGGGTACCAGATACGCAGTATTTT; CDR3 protein: CASSHRLTSGGVPDTQYF
J gene: TRBJ1-4; V gene: TRBV11-2; clone size: few; D gene: NA; CDR3 DNA: TGTGCCAGCAGCTTAACCGAGGGGAGGGAAAAACTGTTTTTT; CDR3 protein: CASSLTEGREKLFF
J gene: TRBJ2-7; V gene: TRBV7-2; clone size: NA; D gene: TRBD2; CDR3 DNA: TGTGCCAGCAGCTGGCCGGGGGGGACTGGAGTCTACGAGCAGTACTTC; CDR3 protein: CASSWPGGTGVYEQYF
J gene: TRBJ2-7; V gene: TRBV6-6; clone size: NA; D gene: TRBD1; CDR3 DNA: TGTGCCACGGGACAGGGCTACGAGCAGTACTTC; CDR3 protein: CATGQGYEQYF
J gene: TRBJ1-1; V gene: TRBV7-8; clone size: NA; D gene: TRBD1; CDR3 DNA: TGTGCCAGCAGCTATAGGACAGGGAACACTGAAGCTTTCTTT; CDR3 protein: CASSYRTGNTEAFF
J gene: TRBJ2-1; V gene: TRBV10-3; clone size: NA; D gene: TRBD2; CDR3 DNA: TGTGCCATCAGAGGAAAGCGGGGGGGTGTCAGGGAAGAGCAGTTCTTC; CDR3 protein: CAIRGKRGGVREEQFF
J gene: TRBJ2-1; V gene: TRBV3-1/TRBV3-2; clone size: NA; D gene: NA; CDR3 DNA: TGTGCCAGCAGCCCCAAGGTGGGGGGTGAGCAGTTCTTC; CDR3 protein: CASSPKVGGEQFF
J gene: TRBJ2-3; V gene: TRBV18; clone size: NA; D gene: TRBD2; CDR3 DNA: TGTGCCAGCTCACCGTTCGGGACTAGCGGGAGGGATACAGATACGCAGTATTTT; CDR3 protein: CASSPFGTSGRDTDTQYF
J gene: TRBJ2-2; V gene: TRBV4-1; clone size: NA; D gene: TRBD1; CDR3 DNA: TGCGCCAGCAGCCTCTTGGGATCAGGGGGAAACACCGGGGAGCTGTTTTTT; CDR3 protein: CASSLLGSGGNTGELFF
J gene: TRBJ2-7; V gene: TRBV11-2; clone size: NA; D gene: NA; CDR3 DNA: TGTGCCAGCAGCTTACATTACGAGCAGTACTTC; CDR3 protein: CASSLHYEQYF
J gene: TRBJ1-3; V gene: TRBV4-2; clone size: NA; D gene: NA; CDR3 DNA: TGTGCCAGCAGCCCTAGGCAGGAGTCCTCTGGAAACACCATATATTTT; CDR3 protein: CASSPRQESSGNTIYF
J gene: TRBJ1-4; V gene: TRBV5-1; clone size: NA; D gene: NA; CDR3 DNA: TGCGCCAGCAGCTTCACTGGACAGCTTAATGAAAAACTGTTTTTT; CDR3 protein: CASSFTGQLNEKLFF
J gene: TRBJ2-3; V gene: TRBV5-1; clone size: NA; D gene: TRBD2; CDR3 DNA: TGCGCCAGCAGCTTGGTCGCTAGCGGTGAACGCACAGATACGCAGTATTTT; CDR3 protein: CASSLVASGERTDTQYF
J gene: TRBJ2-1; V gene: TRBV6-5; clone size: NA; D gene: TRBD2; CDR3 DNA: TGTGCCACGTACGGGACTAGCGTTTCGGGTGAGCAGTTCTTC; CDR3 protein: CATYGTSVSGEQFF
J gene: TRBJ2-3; V gene: TRBV2; clone size: NA; D gene: TRBD2; CDR3 DNA: TGTGCCAGCGGGGCCCTAGCGGGATCTAGCACAGATACGCAGTATTTT; CDR3 protein: CASGALAGSSTDTQYF
J gene: TRBJ1-2; V gene: TRBV9; clone size: NA; D gene: NA; CDR3 DNA: TGTGCCAGCAGCGTAGGGACAGATGTCGGCTACACCTTC; CDR3 protein: CASSVGTDVGYTF
J gene: TRBJ2-3; V gene: TRBV19; clone size: once; D gene: NA; CDR3 DNA: TGTGCCAGTAGTAACAGAGTAGCGACTAGCACAGATACGCAGTATTTT; CDR3 protein: CASSNRVATSTDTQYF
J gene: TRBJ2-5; V gene: TRBV7-9; clone size: once; D gene: NA; CDR3 DNA: TGTGCCAGCAGCTTAGGAACAGGGCCCCAAGAGACCCAGTACTTC; CDR3 protein: CASSLGTGPQETQYF
J gene: TRBJ1-4; V gene: TRBV30; clone size: once; D gene: TRBD1; CDR3 DNA: TGTGCCTGGAGTAGGGACAGGGAAAAACTGTTTTTT; CDR3 protein: CAWSRDREKLFF
J gene: TRBJ1-5; V gene: TRBV21-1; clone size: NA; D gene: NA; CDR3 DNA: TGTGCCAGCTACCTCGCAGGAACCAAGCAGCCCCAGCATTTT; CDR3 protein: CASYLAGTKQPQHF
J gene: TRBJ1-6; V gene: TRBV5-1; clone size: NA; D gene: NA; CDR3 DNA: TGCGCCAGCAGCTTCACAGATAGCTCCTATAATTCACCCCTCCACTTT; CDR3 protein: CASSFTDSSYNSPLHF
J gene: TRBJ2-5; V gene: TRBV5-1; clone size: NA; D gene: NA; CDR3 DNA: TGCGCCAGCAGCTTGTTGTACAGGGTGGGAGAGACCCAGTACTTC; CDR3 protein: CASSLLYRVGETQYF
J gene: TRBJ2-6; V gene: TRBV27; clone size: NA; D gene: NA; CDR3 DNA: TGTGCCAGCAGTTTATCCATAACTGCTGGGGCCAACGTCCTGACTTTC; CDR3 protein: CASSLSITAGANVLTF
J gene: TRBJ1-4; V gene: TRBV7-2; clone size: NA; D gene: TRBD1; CDR3 DNA: TGTGCCAGCAGCTTAAGGGGGCTTTGGGATAATGAAAAACTGTTTTTT; CDR3 protein: CASSLRGLWDNEKLFF
J gene: TRBJ2-2; V gene: TRBV27; clone size: NA; D gene: TRBD2; CDR3 DNA: TGTGCCAGCAGTTTTCGGGGGGTCCGGGACACCGGGGAGCTGTTTTTT; CDR3 protein: CASSFRGVRDTGELFF
J gene: TRBJ1-2; V gene: TRBV7-8; clone size: NA; D gene: NA; CDR3 DNA: TGTGCCAGCAGCGAAACTAGGACAGTCTATGGCTACACCTTC; CDR3 protein: CASSETRTVYGYTF
J gene: TRBJ2-7; V gene: TRBV7-9; clone size: NA; D gene: NA; CDR3 DNA: TGTGCCAGCAGCCCGCGAAACCCTAGGCCCTACGAGCAGTACTTC; CDR3 protein: CASSPRNPRPYEQYF
J gene: TRBJ1-6; V gene: TRBV19; clone size: NA; D gene: TRBD1; CDR3 DNA: TGTGCCAGTAGTACCCGGGACAGTTCACCCCTCCACTTT; CDR3 protein: CASSTRDSSPLHF
J gene: TRBJ1-1; V gene: TRBV5-4; clone size: NA; D gene: NA; CDR3 DNA: TGTGCCAGCAGCTTAGCCGGGCAAAACACTGAAGCTTTCTTT; CDR3 protein: CASSLAGQNTEAFF
J gene: TRBJ1-2; V gene: TRBV27; clone size: NA; D gene: TRBD1; CDR3 DNA: TGTGCCAGCAGTCCCGAGGACAGGGACTTCTATGGCTACACCTTC; CDR3 protein: CASSPEDRDFYGYTF
J gene: TRBJ1-5; V gene: TRBV27; clone size: NA; D gene: TRBD1; CDR3 DNA: TGTGCCAGCAGTCGGGACAGCCGGCCCAGCAATCAGCCCCAGCATTTT; CDR3 protein: CASSRDSRPSNQPQHF
J gene: TRBJ1-5; V gene: TRBV7-2; clone size: few; D gene: NA; CDR3 DNA: TGTGCCAGCAGCCAAAACACGGCCTGGGATCAGCCCCAGCATTTT; CDR3 protein: CASSQNTAWDQPQHF
J gene: TRBJ2-6; V gene: TRBV4-2; clone size: NA; D gene: NA; CDR3 DNA: TGTGCCAGCAGCCAAGGGAGACAGACAGCCTCTGGGGCCAACGTCCTGACTTTC; CDR3 protein: CASSQGRQTASGANVLTF
J gene: TRBJ2-3; V gene: TRBV6-5; clone size: NA; D gene: NA; CDR3 DNA: TGTGCCAGCAGTTACGACGGCACAGATACGCAGTATTTT; CDR3 protein: CASSYDGTDTQYF
J gene: TRBJ2-1; V gene: TRBV24-1; clone size: NA; D gene: TRBD2; CDR3 DNA: TGTGCCACCAGTGAGGGGACTAGCGGGAGACTTGAGCAGTTCTTC; CDR3 protein: CATSEGTSGRLEQFF
J gene: TRBJ1-5; V gene: TRBV2; clone size: once; D gene: NA; CDR3 DNA: TGTGCCAGCAGTGGGCGCATTAATCAGCCCCAGCATTTT; CDR3 protein: CASSGRINQPQHF
J gene: TRBJ2-4; V gene: TRBV20-1; clone size: NA; D gene: NA; CDR3 DNA: TGCAGTGCTAGTTATGAGGGGCAGGGCAAAAACATTCAGTACTTC; CDR3 protein: CSASYEGQGKNIQYF
J gene: TRBJ2-7; V gene: TRBV28; clone size: NA; D gene: NA; CDR3 DNA: TGTGCCAGCCTAGAAGAGCCCTACGAGCAGTACTTC; CDR3 protein: CASLEEPYEQYF
J gene: TRBJ2-7; V gene: TRBV7-8; clone size: NA; D gene: NA; CDR3 DNA: TGTGCCAGCAGCCCTTTGGGGCGGTTCTCCTACGAGCAGTACTTC; CDR3 protein: CASSPLGRFSYEQYF
J gene: TRBJ1-1; V gene: TRBV19; clone size: NA; D gene: NA; CDR3 DNA: TGTGCCAGTACTCGGGGCACTGAAGCTTTCTTT; CDR3 protein: CASTRGTEAFF
J gene: TRBJ1-4; V gene: TRBV7-3; clone size: NA; D gene: NA; CDR3 DNA: TGTGCCAGCAGCTTAAACGGGGCAGGGAATGAAAAACTGTTTTTT; CDR3 protein: CASSLNGAGNEKLFF
J gene: TRBJ1-6; V gene: TRBV27; clone size: NA; D gene: NA; CDR3 DNA: TGTGCCAGCAGTTTATCGCGGCAGATCTATTCACCCCTCCACTTT; CDR3 protein: CASSLSRQIYSPLHF
J gene: TRBJ2-6; V gene: TRBV6-2/TRBV6-3; clone size: NA; D gene: NA; CDR3 DNA: TGTGCCAGCAGTTACCACTCTGGGGCCAACGTCCTGACTTTC; CDR3 protein: CASSYHSGANVLTF
J gene: TRBJ1-6; V gene: TRBV28; clone size: once; D gene: NA; CDR3 DNA: TGTGCCAGCAGCCGAGGGGGTAGCTCCTATAATTCACCCCTCCACTTT; CDR3 protein: CASSRGGSSYNSPLHF
J gene: TRBJ2-7; V gene: TRBV5-1; clone size: NA; D gene: TRBD1; CDR3 DNA: TGCGCCAGCAGCTTGGTGACAGGGAACCCCTACGAGCAGTACTTC; CDR3 protein: CASSLVTGNPYEQYF
J gene: TRBJ2-1; V gene: TRBV11-3; clone size: NA; D gene: TRBD1; CDR3 DNA: TGTGCCAGCAGCGAAAGACCGGGACAGGGACGTAAGAACAATGAGCAGTTCTTC; CDR3 protein: CASSERPGQGRKNNEQFF
J gene: TRBJ1-2; V gene: TRBV6-5; clone size: NA; D gene: NA; CDR3 DNA: TGTGCCAGCAGTTACTCGGCAGGGGCTGGCTACACCTTC; CDR3 protein: CASSYSAGAGYTF
J gene: TRBJ1-2; V gene: TRBV2; clone size: NA; D gene: NA; CDR3 DNA: TGTGCCAGCAGTGAATTGGGGGCCCGGAGCTATGGCTACACCTTC; CDR3 protein: CASSELGARSYGYTF
J gene: TRBJ1-2; V gene: TRBV30; clone size: NA; D gene: NA; CDR3 DNA: TGTGCCTGGAGTACCCGAGGGGGGAACTATGGCTACACCTTC; CDR3 protein: CAWSTRGGNYGYTF
J gene: TRBJ2-2; V gene: TRBV24-1; clone size: NA; D gene: NA; CDR3 DNA: TGTGCCACCAGTGATTTGCCCCCGAACACCGGGGAGCTGTTTTTT; CDR3 protein: CATSDLPPNTGELFF
J gene: TRBJ1-4; V gene: TRBV3-1/TRBV3-2; clone size: NA; D gene: NA; CDR3 DNA: TGTGCCAGCAGCCAAGCTGCGGCAGGGAGTGAAAAACTGTTTTTT; CDR3 protein: CASSQAAAGSEKLFF
J gene: TRBJ1-5; V gene: TRBV19; clone size: NA; D gene: NA; CDR3 DNA: TGTGCCAGTAGTATCCGGGGAGATCAGCCCCAGCATTTT; CDR3 protein: CASSIRGDQPQHF
J gene: TRBJ1-6; V gene: TRBV28; clone size: NA; D gene: NA; CDR3 DNA: TGTGCCAGCAGTCTCGGCCAATCACCCCTCCACTTT; CDR3 protein: CASSLGQSPLHF
J gene: TRBJ2-7; V gene: TRBV5-6; clone size: NA; D gene: NA; CDR3 DNA: TGTGCCACCTCAACTTCGTCGGGAAGAGACGAGCAGTACTTC; CDR3 protein: CATSTSSGRDEQYF